A selection of T cell receptor beta chains follows, all from one sample in a study of blood T cell repertoires in COVID-19. The repertoire was sequenced with immunoSEQ multiplex PCR; TCRdb's copy has only in-frame clones and lacks some. The table lists fewer than 300,000 clones, roughly 91% of them singletons. The material sequenced was peripheral blood. These receptors were obtained from a woman between 40 and 55 years old who had recovered from COVID-19. Each CDR3 is given with its conserved first and last residue. Each record gives: clone size, D gene, CDR3 length, J gene, V gene, CDR3 DNA, CDR3 protein. The D gene is left open where the match is weak. The listing skips clone size in some rows; elsewhere it reads once, few, many or a size class.

>once|.|15|TRBJ2-7|TRBV6-2/TRBV6-3
TGTGCCAGCACCCCCCGAGGTGCAGGGTCGTACGAGCAGTACTTC
CASTPRGAGSYEQYF
>.|TRBD1|13|TRBJ1-1|TRBV30
TGTGCCTGGGGACCGACAGGGCCCACTGAAGCTTTCTTT
CAWGPTGPTEAFF
>.|TRBD2|19|TRBJ2-6|TRBV7-8
TGTGCCAGCAGCAGTAGGGCGCGGGGGGATGCCTCTGGGGCCAACGTCCTGACTTTC
CASSSRARGDASGANVLTF
>.|.|15|TRBJ1-2|TRBV24-1
TGTGCCACCAGTGACCGAAGGACTGGCGGCTATGGCTACACCTTC
CATSDRRTGGYGYTF
>.|.|16|TRBJ2-1|TRBV5-1
TGCGCCAGCAGCTTGGCCGTCGGCACCCCCGCGGGTGAGCAGTTCTTC
CASSLAVGTPAGEQFF
>.|TRBD2|15|TRBJ2-1|TRBV27
TGTGCCAGCAGCCCCGGGACTAGGGTGTTGGCTGAGCAGTTCTTC
CASSPGTRVLAEQFF
>few|TRBD1|14|TRBJ2-1|TRBV9
TGTGCCAGCAGCGTAGGGGCAGGGGGTGATGAGCAGTTCTTC
CASSVGAGGDEQFF
>.|.|13|TRBJ1-5|TRBV6-2/TRBV6-3
TGTGCCAGCAGTTATTTCGGGGGTCAGCCCCAGCATTTT
CASSYFGGQPQHF
>.|.|17|TRBJ2-1|TRBV7-2
TGTGCCAGCAGCCCCAGGCCCCTAGCCGTTAGGAACAATGAGCAGTTCTTC
CASSPRPLAVRNNEQFF
>.|TRBD1|15|TRBJ2-3|TRBV24-1
TGTGCCACCAGTGACCTCGGACAGGGGGCAGATACGCAGTATTTT
CATSDLGQGADTQYF
>.|.|16|TRBJ1-6|TRBV3-1/TRBV3-2
TGTGCCAGCAGCCAAGATCTGTCCCCCTCCAATTCACCCCTCCACTTT
CASSQDLSPSNSPLHF
>.|TRBD1|15|TRBJ1-1|TRBV4-1
TGCGCCAGCAGCCGCCCCCGACAGGGTAGCACTGAAGCTTTCTTT
CASSRPRQGSTEAFF
>.|.|12|TRBJ2-7|TRBV5-6
TGTGCCAGCAGCAAGAGGAGTTACGAGCAGTACTTC
CASSKRSYEQYF